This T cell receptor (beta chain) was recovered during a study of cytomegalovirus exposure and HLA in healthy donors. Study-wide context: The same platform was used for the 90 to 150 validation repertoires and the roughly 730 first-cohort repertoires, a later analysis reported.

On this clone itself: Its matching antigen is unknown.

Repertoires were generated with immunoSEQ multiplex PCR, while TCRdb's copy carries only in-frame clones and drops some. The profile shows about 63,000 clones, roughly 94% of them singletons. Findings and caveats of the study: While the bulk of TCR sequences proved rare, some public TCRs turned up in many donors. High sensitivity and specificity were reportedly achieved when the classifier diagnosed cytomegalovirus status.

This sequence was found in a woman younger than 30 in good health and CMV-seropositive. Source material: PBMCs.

CDR3: CASGEFTGTGTPYEQYF. The CDR3 bases are TGTGCCAGCGGAGAGTTTACCGGGACAGGCACCCCCTACGAGCAGTACTTC. V usage is TRBV2 and J usage is TRBJ2-7, with 8 bases aligning to TRBD1. V was pared by 8 bases and J by 2 bases, with 17 bases of the junction left unmatched. The germline V gene has CDR1 SNHLY and CDR2 FYNNEI. The CDR3 is 17 amino acids.